Listed below are T cell receptor beta chains from one sample, sequenced in a study of cytomegalovirus exposure and HLA in healthy donors. This table comes from immunoSEQ multiplex PCR, and its TCRdb copy is limited to in-frame clones, with some not included. The table has roughly 130,000 clones, roughly 80% seen once. Sequenced input: PBMCs. The receptors stem from a girl aged 2-9 years in good health and CMV-seronegative. Each CDR3 is given with its conserved first and last residue.

V: TRBV2; CDR3: CASSDPGEVNTEAFF
V: TRBV5-4; CDR3: CASSLDAGTTYGYTF
V: TRBV19; CDR3: CASSMTSGMYNEQFF
V: TRBV5-4; CDR3: CASSPWTETSNEKLFF
V: TRBV19; CDR3: CASGWTVYNSPLHF
V: TRBV7-6; CDR3: CASSLIGVGQPQHF
V: TRBV21-1; CDR3: CASSKPGLHRGRRNGYTF
V: TRBV6-5; CDR3: CASSYSSPGTYEQYF
V: TRBV2; CDR3: CASSEGRAYEQYF
V: TRBV4-1; CDR3: CASSQPDYYGYTF